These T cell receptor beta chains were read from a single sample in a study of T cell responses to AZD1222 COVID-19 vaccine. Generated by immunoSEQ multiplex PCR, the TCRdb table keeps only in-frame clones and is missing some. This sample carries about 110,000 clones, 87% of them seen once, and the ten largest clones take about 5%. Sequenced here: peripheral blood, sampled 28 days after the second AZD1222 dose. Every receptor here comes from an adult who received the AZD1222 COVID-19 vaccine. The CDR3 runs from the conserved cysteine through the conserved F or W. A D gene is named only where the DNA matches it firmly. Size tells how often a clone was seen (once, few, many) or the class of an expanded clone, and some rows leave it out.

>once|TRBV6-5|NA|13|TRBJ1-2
TGTGCCAGCAACCCCGGACGGGAGTATGGCTACACCTTC
CASNPGREYGYTF
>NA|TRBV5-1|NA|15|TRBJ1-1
TGCGCCAGCAGCTCTGGGGCAGGGACGGGCACTGAAGCTTTCTTT
CASSSGAGTGTEAFF
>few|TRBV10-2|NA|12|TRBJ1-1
TGCGCCAGCAGTGAACGACAAACTGAAGCTTTCTTT
CASSERQTEAFF
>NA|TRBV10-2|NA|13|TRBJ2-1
TGCGCCAGCGCCACAGGTCCGGACAATGAGCAGTTCTTC
CASATGPDNEQFF
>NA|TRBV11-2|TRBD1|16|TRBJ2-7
TGTGCCAGCAGCCCCCCAGGGGACAGGGGACCCTACGAGCAGTACTTC
CASSPPGDRGPYEQYF
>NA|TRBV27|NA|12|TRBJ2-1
TGTGCCAGCAGTTTAAAAGGGGGTGAGCAGTTCTTC
CASSLKGGEQFF
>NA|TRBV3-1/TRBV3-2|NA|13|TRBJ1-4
TGTGCCAGCAGCCAAGGAGGGGGGGAAAAACTGTTTTTT
CASSQGGGEKLFF
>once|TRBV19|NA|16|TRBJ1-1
TGTGCCAGTAGTATCTCCCTTATCTCAGGGGCCACTGAAGCTTTCTTT
CASSISLISGATEAFF
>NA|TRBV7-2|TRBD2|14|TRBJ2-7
TGTGCCAGCAGCGCCATGGAAACTAGCGGGGGTCTGTACTTC
CASSAMETSGGLYF
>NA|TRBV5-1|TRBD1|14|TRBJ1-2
TGCGCCAGCGGGACAGGGGACAGACCAGCGGGCTACACCTTC
CASGTGDRPAGYTF
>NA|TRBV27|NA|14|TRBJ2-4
TGTGCCAGCAGTTTTGGGGGAGAGGCAAACATTCAGTACTTC
CASSFGGEANIQYF
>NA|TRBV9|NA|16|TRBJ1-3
TGTGCCAGCAGCGTGGGGGTCACGATCTCTGGAAACACCATATATTTT
CASSVGVTISGNTIYF
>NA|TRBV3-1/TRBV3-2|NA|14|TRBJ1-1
TGTGCCAGCAGCCAAGTGGGGGGGAACACTGAAGCTTTCTTT
CASSQVGGNTEAFF
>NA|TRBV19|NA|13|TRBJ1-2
TGTGCCAGTAGTCCGGGACCCGACTATGGCTACACCTTC
CASSPGPDYGYTF
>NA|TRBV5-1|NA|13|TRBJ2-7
TGCGCCAGCAGCTTGGCCAGCTCCTACGAGCAGTACTTC
CASSLASSYEQYF
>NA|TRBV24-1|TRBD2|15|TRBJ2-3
TGTGCCACCAGTACAAGCGGGGGGCCCCCAGATACGCAGTATTTT
CATSTSGGPPDTQYF
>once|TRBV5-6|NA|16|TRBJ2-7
TGTGCCAGCAGCCCGGGGATCGCCTCTAGGCCGTACGAGCAGTACTTC
CASSPGIASRPYEQYF
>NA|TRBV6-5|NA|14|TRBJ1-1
TGTGCCAGCAGTACGGTCCCGACGAGCACTGAAGCTTTCTTT
CASSTVPTSTEAFF
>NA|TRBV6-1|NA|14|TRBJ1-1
TGTGCCAGCAGTGAGGGGAATAGGGACACTGAAGCTTTCTTT
CASSEGNRDTEAFF
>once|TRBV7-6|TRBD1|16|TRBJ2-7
TGTGCCAGCAGTCCGGGGGATGGGACAGGGGGCGCCGAGCAGTACTTC
CASSPGDGTGGAEQYF
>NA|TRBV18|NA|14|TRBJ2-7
TGTGCCAGCTCACCGAGGGGTGAAGTCCACGAGCAGTACTTC
CASSPRGEVHEQYF
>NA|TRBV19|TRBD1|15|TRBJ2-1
TGTGCCAGTAGAAGAGGGGACAGGAGAAACAATGAGCAGTTCTTC
CASRRGDRRNNEQFF
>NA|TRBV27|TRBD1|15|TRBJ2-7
TGTGCCAGCAGTTTGGGCAACAGGGGAGCCTACGAGCAGTACTTC
CASSLGNRGAYEQYF
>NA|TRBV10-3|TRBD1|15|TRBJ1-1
TGTGCCATCAGTGACCCAAGACAGGGAGAGACTGAAGCTTTCTTT
CAISDPRQGETEAFF
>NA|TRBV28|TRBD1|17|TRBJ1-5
TGTGCCAGCAGTTTATCCAGGGGGCTTTTTGGGGGTCAGCCCCAGCATTTT
CASSLSRGLFGGQPQHF